The T cell receptor (beta chain) under discussion was sequenced for a study of response to subunit inactivated influenza vaccine. Using its own MiXCR run on the RT-PCR reads, TCRdb lists one record per CDR3 protein. The data hold roughly 790,000 distinct CDR3 sequences, with 21% observed a single time. The germline V gene encodes CDR1 DFQATT and CDR2 SNEGSKA (reference sequence). J lost 4 bases, V lost 2 bases, and 4 bases had no gene match. This CDR3 has 14 residues. The chain joins TRBV20-1 to TRBJ2-2, with 7 positions matching TRBD2. The receptor comes from a man aged 45-60 years who received an inactivated influenza vaccine. This sample comprised PBMCs from blood, obtained 5 days after vaccination. In nucleotides, the CDR3 is TGCAGTGCTAGATGGGGGGGTGGCACCGGGGAGCTGTTTTTT. Translation gives CSARWGGGTGELFF.